These T cell receptor beta chains were read from a single sample in a study of blood T cell repertoires in COVID-19. Sequencing used immunoSEQ multiplex PCR; TCRdb keeps in-frame clones, though not all of them. The table includes fewer than 250,000 clones, about 90% detected once. The sample comprised peripheral blood. These receptors all stem from a man aged 25-45 years with COVID-19, enrolled during active disease. The CDR3 runs from the conserved cysteine through the conserved F or W. The D gene is left open where the match is weak. Part of the rows lack a size; the others show once, few, many or a class for expanded clones.

J,D,size,V,CDR3,DNA
TRBJ2-2,-,-,TRBV19,CASSKTDTSGELFF,TGTGCCAGTAGTAAGACAGACACCTCCGGGGAGCTGTTTTTT
TRBJ1-5,-,-,TRBV5-1,CASSLGTDPAHQPQHF,TGCGCCAGCAGCTTGGGGACAGACCCCGCCCATCAGCCCCAGCATTTT
TRBJ1-3,-,-,TRBV6-1,CASSELRSSGNTIYF,TGTGCCAGCAGTGAACTGAGAAGCTCTGGAAACACCATATATTTT
TRBJ1-2,-,-,TRBV5-1,CASSLPDYGYTF,TGCGCCAGCAGCCTCCCCGACTATGGCTACACCTTC
TRBJ1-2,TRBD1,-,TRBV18,CASSPRGQGGSADGYTF,TGTGCCAGCTCACCACGGGGACAGGGAGGGTCTGCGGATGGCTACACCTTC
TRBJ1-1,TRBD1,-,TRBV27,CASSRARYSGQGITEAFF,TGTGCCAGCAGTCGTGCCCGATACTCGGGACAGGGGATCACTGAAGCTTTCTTT
TRBJ2-1,TRBD2,-,TRBV6-2/TRBV6-3,CASSFRLAGPFNEQFF,TGTGCCAGCAGTTTCCGACTAGCGGGCCCTTTCAATGAGCAGTTCTTC
TRBJ1-1,-,-,TRBV2,CASSGQGPLSAFF,TGTGCCAGCAGTGGGCAGGGGCCCCTCTCGGCTTTCTTT
TRBJ1-3,TRBD1,once,TRBV7-9,CASRPRQGLRGGNTIYF,TGTGCCAGCAGGCCACGACAGGGCTTAAGGGGGGGAAACACCATATATTTT
TRBJ1-1,-,few,TRBV4-1,CASSQDLGNTEAFF,TGCGCCAGCAGCCAAGACCTAGGGAACACTGAAGCTTTCTTT
TRBJ1-6,-,-,TRBV6-5,CASRVVQGGSPLHF,TGTGCCAGCAGGGTCGTACAGGGCGGGTCACCCCTCCACTTT
TRBJ2-1,-,once,TRBV6-5,CASSKQGWWNEQFF,TGTGCCAGCAGCAAACAGGGTTGGTGGAATGAGCAGTTCTTC
TRBJ2-5,TRBD2,-,TRBV7-6,CASSPGLASETQYF,TGTGCCAGCAGCCCCGGACTAGCGAGCGAGACCCAGTACTTC
TRBJ1-2,TRBD1,-,TRBV18,CASSPGQGATYGYTF,TGTGCCAGCTCACCGGGACAGGGGGCGACCTATGGCTACACCTTC
TRBJ2-7,TRBD2,few,TRBV6-5,CASSYLTSGGAHEQYF,TGTGCCAGCAGTTACTTAACTAGCGGGGGGGCCCACGAGCAGTACTTC
TRBJ1-2,TRBD1,once,TRBV24-1,CATSDGKDRTGYGYTF,TGTGCCACCAGTGACGGTAAGGACAGGACCGGGTATGGCTACACCTTC
TRBJ2-2,-,-,TRBV15,CATSRSRQSIMTGELFF,TGTGCCACCAGCAGAAGCAGACAATCCATAATGACCGGGGAGCTGTTTTTT
TRBJ1-6,TRBD1,once,TRBV5-4,CASSAINRGGSPLHF,TGTGCCAGCAGCGCCATAAACAGGGGGGGGTCACCCCTCCACTTT
TRBJ1-2,TRBD1,-,TRBV5-1,CASSVGTESSLLYGYTF,TGCGCCAGCAGCGTCGGGACAGAGTCCTCGCTCCTCTATGGCTACACCTTC
TRBJ1-2,-,-,TRBV29-1,CSVDEYGYTF,TGCAGCGTTGACGAGTATGGCTACACCTTC
TRBJ1-3,-,-,TRBV10-3,CAISEAVAGNTIYF,TGTGCCATCAGTGAGGCAGTTGCTGGAAACACCATATATTTT
TRBJ1-5,-,-,TRBV30,CAWSVQGSNQPQHF,TGTGCCTGGAGTGTACAGGGTAGCAATCAGCCCCAGCATTTT
TRBJ1-1,TRBD1,-,TRBV4-1,CASSPDRDTEAFF,TGCGCCAGCAGCCCGGACAGGGACACTGAAGCTTTCTTT
TRBJ1-2,-,-,TRBV7-9,CASSPGGDGYTF,TGTGCCAGCAGCCCGGGGGGTGATGGCTACACCTTC
TRBJ2-7,-,-,TRBV7-9,CASSGGTVYEQYF,TGTGCCAGCAGCGGCGGGACAGTCTACGAGCAGTACTTC
TRBJ1-1,-,-,TRBV5-1,CASSDLGAWTEAFF,TGCGCCAGCAGTGATCTGGGGGCCTGGACTGAAGCTTTCTTT
TRBJ2-1,TRBD2,-,TRBV11-2,CASSSRLARNEQFF,TGTGCCAGCAGCTCCCGACTAGCTCGCAATGAGCAGTTCTTC
TRBJ1-5,-,once,TRBV4-2,CASSQDSHRSSGQPQHF,TGTGCCAGCAGCCAAGATTCGCACAGGTCCTCGGGTCAGCCCCAGCATTTT
TRBJ2-5,TRBD2,-,TRBV29-1,CSVVVAGARETQYF,TGCAGCGTTGTGGTAGCGGGGGCTCGGGAGACCCAGTACTTC
TRBJ1-2,-,-,TRBV7-3,CASSPGTPEGGYTF,TGTGCCAGCAGCCCGGGGACTCCAGAGGGTGGCTACACCTTC
TRBJ1-5,-,-,TRBV3-1/TRBV3-2,CASSHGGWDQPQHF,TGTGCCAGCAGCCATGGGGGCTGGGATCAGCCCCAGCATTTT
TRBJ2-2,TRBD2,-,TRBV4-1,CASSQEPRGANTGELFF,TGCGCCAGCAGCCAAGAACCTCGGGGGGCGAACACCGGGGAGCTGTTTTTT
TRBJ1-5,-,-,TRBV19,CASTLGQLYSNQPQHF,TGTGCCAGTACCCTGGGGCAGCTGTATAGCAATCAGCCCCAGCATTTT